These T cell receptor beta chains were read from a single sample in a study of blood T cell repertoires in COVID-19. Profiled with immunoSEQ multiplex PCR; TCRdb holds only in-frame clones, not every one. This repertoire shows over 300,000 clones, over 75% found once; its top ten account for approximately 1%. The sequenced material came from PBMCs or T cells enriched from blood (not recorded which). The receptors were sampled from a woman aged 30 to 39 with acute COVID-19. Each CDR3 is given with its conserved first and last residue. Fields, in order: V gene, D gene, clone size, J gene, CDR3 DNA, CDR3 protein. The D gene is left open where the match is weak. Clone size is shown for a subset of rows, as once, few, many or a class of expanded clone.

v_gene: TRBV6-4; d_gene: TRBD1; abundance: .; j_gene: TRBJ1-4; CDR3nt: TGTGCCAGCAGCCCAAAATTTTTGGATACAGGGGGGACTAATGAAAAACTGTTTTTT; CDR3aa: CASSPKFLDTGGTNEKLFF
v_gene: TRBV7-2; d_gene: .; abundance: .; j_gene: TRBJ1-2; CDR3nt: TGTGCCAGCAGCTTAGACGGTGCTAACTATGGCTACACCTTC; CDR3aa: CASSLDGANYGYTF
v_gene: TRBV5-1; d_gene: TRBD1; abundance: .; j_gene: TRBJ1-2; CDR3nt: TGCGCCAGCAGCTTCGGACAGGTCCCCTATGGCTACACCTTC; CDR3aa: CASSFGQVPYGYTF
v_gene: TRBV5-4; d_gene: .; abundance: .; j_gene: TRBJ2-3; CDR3nt: TGTGCCAGCAGCTTATACACAGATACGCAGTATTTT; CDR3aa: CASSLYTDTQYF
v_gene: TRBV5-1; d_gene: .; abundance: .; j_gene: TRBJ1-2; CDR3nt: TGCGCCAGCAGCGAGAGTGGGTTTCAGGGCTATAAGGGGCCTGGCTACACCTTC; CDR3aa: CASSESGFQGYKGPGYTF
v_gene: TRBV7-3; d_gene: TRBD2; abundance: .; j_gene: TRBJ2-3; CDR3nt: TGTGCCAGCAGCCTCTCCGGGACTAGGGGGGATACGCAGTATTTT; CDR3aa: CASSLSGTRGDTQYF
v_gene: TRBV18; d_gene: .; abundance: .; j_gene: TRBJ1-1; CDR3nt: TGTGCCAGCTCACCACCAGCGATTGGAATGAACACTGAAGCTTTCTTT; CDR3aa: CASSPPAIGMNTEAFF
v_gene: TRBV5-1; d_gene: .; abundance: .; j_gene: TRBJ2-1; CDR3nt: TGCGCCAGCAGCTTGCTAACGGGGGATTCCTACAATGAGCAGTTCTTC; CDR3aa: CASSLLTGDSYNEQFF
v_gene: TRBV2; d_gene: .; abundance: .; j_gene: TRBJ2-1; CDR3nt: TGTGCCAGCAGTGAACACCCTACCTACAATGAGCAGTTCTTC; CDR3aa: CASSEHPTYNEQFF
v_gene: TRBV28; d_gene: TRBD2; abundance: .; j_gene: TRBJ2-1; CDR3nt: TGTGCCAGCAGTTTTGCCCGGACTAGCGGGGGTCGTTATGAGCAGTTCTTC; CDR3aa: CASSFARTSGGRYEQFF
v_gene: TRBV5-4; d_gene: TRBD1; abundance: .; j_gene: TRBJ2-1; CDR3nt: TGTGCCAGCAGCTTGCGGGGGACAGGGTTTTACAATGAGCAGTTCTTC; CDR3aa: CASSLRGTGFYNEQFF
v_gene: TRBV27; d_gene: .; abundance: .; j_gene: TRBJ1-5; CDR3nt: TGTGCCAGCAGACTCTCTCCGGGCAATCAGCCCCAGCATTTT; CDR3aa: CASRLSPGNQPQHF
v_gene: TRBV19; d_gene: .; abundance: .; j_gene: TRBJ1-5; CDR3nt: TGTGCCAGTAGTATCGGGTCTCCTCAGCCCCAGCATTTT; CDR3aa: CASSIGSPQPQHF
v_gene: TRBV7-2; d_gene: .; abundance: once; j_gene: TRBJ2-4; CDR3nt: TGTGCCAGCAGCTTATGGTCACAGCCCCCCAAAAACATTCAGTACTTC; CDR3aa: CASSLWSQPPKNIQYF
v_gene: TRBV5-1; d_gene: .; abundance: .; j_gene: TRBJ1-1; CDR3nt: TGCGCCAGCAGCCCGGAGGTACCTAGGGACACTGAAGCTTTCTTT; CDR3aa: CASSPEVPRDTEAFF
v_gene: TRBV30; d_gene: TRBD1; abundance: .; j_gene: TRBJ1-6; CDR3nt: TGTGCCTGGAGTGTAGCGGGACAGGATAATTCACCCCTCCACTTT; CDR3aa: CAWSVAGQDNSPLHF
v_gene: TRBV6-1; d_gene: .; abundance: .; j_gene: TRBJ1-1; CDR3nt: TGTGCCAGCAGTGATAGAAAGACAGTGAACACTGAAGCTTTCTTT; CDR3aa: CASSDRKTVNTEAFF
v_gene: TRBV2; d_gene: .; abundance: .; j_gene: TRBJ1-4; CDR3nt: TGTGCCAGCCGTCGTCACGGAACGGACAGAGATGAAAAACTGTTTTTT; CDR3aa: CASRRHGTDRDEKLFF
v_gene: TRBV7-9; d_gene: .; abundance: .; j_gene: TRBJ2-5; CDR3nt: TGTGCCAGCAGCTTAGTCGGGGGACCGGGGACCCAGTACTTC; CDR3aa: CASSLVGGPGTQYF
v_gene: TRBV7-2; d_gene: .; abundance: .; j_gene: TRBJ2-7; CDR3nt: TGTGCCAGCAGCTCCCAACGCCGGACGGGGGGCGGCTCCTACGAGCAGTACTTC; CDR3aa: CASSSQRRTGGGSYEQYF
v_gene: TRBV6-5; d_gene: .; abundance: once; j_gene: TRBJ1-3; CDR3nt: TGTGCCAGCTCTCGGGTCTCTGGAAACACCATATATTTT; CDR3aa: CASSRVSGNTIYF
v_gene: TRBV6-5; d_gene: .; abundance: .; j_gene: TRBJ2-1; CDR3nt: TGTGCCAGCAATCGTAGGCTAGAGCTAACTGAGCAGTTCTTC; CDR3aa: CASNRRLELTEQFF
v_gene: TRBV11-2; d_gene: TRBD1; abundance: .; j_gene: TRBJ2-2; CDR3nt: TGTGCCAGCAGCTTACGGGACAGGGCGAACACCGGGGAGCTGTTTTTT; CDR3aa: CASSLRDRANTGELFF
v_gene: TRBV5-1; d_gene: TRBD1; abundance: once; j_gene: TRBJ1-3; CDR3nt: TGCGCCAGCAGCTTGGCCGCGACAGGGGTCGGAAACACCATATATTTT; CDR3aa: CASSLAATGVGNTIYF
v_gene: TRBV5-1; d_gene: TRBD2; abundance: .; j_gene: TRBJ2-2; CDR3nt: TGCGCCAGCAGCCCCAATCCCGGGGACTACGAGGGCGGGGAGCTGTTTTTT; CDR3aa: CASSPNPGDYEGGELFF
v_gene: TRBV11-2; d_gene: TRBD1; abundance: .; j_gene: TRBJ1-3; CDR3nt: TGTGCCAGCAGTCGCACAGGGGGAGACGGAAACACCATATATTTT; CDR3aa: CASSRTGGDGNTIYF
v_gene: TRBV14; d_gene: .; abundance: .; j_gene: TRBJ2-1; CDR3nt: TGTGCCAGCAGCCAAGAGTCGGTGCAGTTCTTC; CDR3aa: CASSQESVQFF
v_gene: TRBV20-1; d_gene: TRBD1; abundance: .; j_gene: TRBJ2-1; CDR3nt: TGCAGTGCTAGTTACTTCGGACAGGGAGTGGGATACAATGAGCAGTTCTTC; CDR3aa: CSASYFGQGVGYNEQFF
v_gene: TRBV5-6; d_gene: TRBD2; abundance: .; j_gene: TRBJ2-3; CDR3nt: TGTGCCAGCAGCTTGAGTACTAGCGCCGACACAGATACGCAGTATTTT; CDR3aa: CASSLSTSADTDTQYF
v_gene: TRBV2; d_gene: .; abundance: .; j_gene: TRBJ1-1; CDR3nt: TGTGCCGGGTCGAGGGGGGGGAACACTGAAGCTTTCTTT; CDR3aa: CAGSRGGNTEAFF
v_gene: TRBV2; d_gene: .; abundance: .; j_gene: TRBJ1-2; CDR3nt: TGTGCCGGAACCCACGGACTGAACTATGGCTACACCTTC; CDR3aa: CAGTHGLNYGYTF
v_gene: TRBV2; d_gene: TRBD2; abundance: .; j_gene: TRBJ2-4; CDR3nt: TGTGCCAGCAGTGATGGTAGCGGGGGGGCCGGTCAGGACATTCAGTACTTC; CDR3aa: CASSDGSGGAGQDIQYF
v_gene: TRBV6-4; d_gene: TRBD1; abundance: .; j_gene: TRBJ2-7; CDR3nt: TGTGCCAGCAGTGACAAGCCTGGACAGGGCTACGAGCAGTACTTC; CDR3aa: CASSDKPGQGYEQYF
v_gene: TRBV7-2; d_gene: .; abundance: .; j_gene: TRBJ2-7; CDR3nt: TGTGCCAGCAGCTTAGATAAAATCGGAGAGAGCTCCTACGAGCAGTACTTC; CDR3aa: CASSLDKIGESSYEQYF
v_gene: TRBV10-3; d_gene: .; abundance: .; j_gene: TRBJ1-2; CDR3nt: TGTGCCATCAGTGAACAGGACGGAGAAACTTACACCTTC; CDR3aa: CAISEQDGETYTF
v_gene: TRBV27; d_gene: .; abundance: few; j_gene: TRBJ1-6; CDR3nt: TGTGCCAGCAGTTTACCGGACTCTCGCTCCTATAATTCACCCCTCCACTTT; CDR3aa: CASSLPDSRSYNSPLHF
v_gene: TRBV19; d_gene: .; abundance: .; j_gene: TRBJ1-1; CDR3nt: TGTGCCAGTAGTATTAAACAGGGGAACACTGAAGCTTTCTTT; CDR3aa: CASSIKQGNTEAFF
v_gene: TRBV5-1; d_gene: .; abundance: once; j_gene: TRBJ1-4; CDR3nt: TGCGCCAGCAGCCCCGGACTTCCGGCTGGGGGGGAAAAACTGTTTTTT; CDR3aa: CASSPGLPAGGEKLFF
v_gene: TRBV30; d_gene: TRBD2; abundance: .; j_gene: TRBJ2-7; CDR3nt: TGTGCCTGTAGTCCCAGCGGGGGTTACGAGCAGTACTTC; CDR3aa: CACSPSGGYEQYF
v_gene: TRBV7-2; d_gene: .; abundance: .; j_gene: TRBJ1-2; CDR3nt: TGTGCCAGCAGCCCAAGGGTGGGGCAGAGCGAGTATGGCTACACCTTC; CDR3aa: CASSPRVGQSEYGYTF
v_gene: TRBV5-1; d_gene: .; abundance: .; j_gene: TRBJ2-3; CDR3nt: TGCGCCAGCAGCTTCCTGACAGCCACAGATACGCAGTATTTT; CDR3aa: CASSFLTATDTQYF
v_gene: TRBV7-9; d_gene: TRBD1; abundance: .; j_gene: TRBJ2-3; CDR3nt: TGTGCCAGCAGCTCCCCGGGACAGGACCTCACAGATACGCAGTATTTT; CDR3aa: CASSSPGQDLTDTQYF
v_gene: TRBV2; d_gene: TRBD2; abundance: .; j_gene: TRBJ2-1; CDR3nt: TGTGCCAGCAGTGAAGCTACTAGCGGGGGGAGGGATGAGCAGTTCTTC; CDR3aa: CASSEATSGGRDEQFF
v_gene: TRBV9; d_gene: TRBD1; abundance: few; j_gene: TRBJ2-2; CDR3nt: TGTGCCAGCAGCGTCCGGGACAGGGTCGTCGCCGGGGAGCTGTTTTTT; CDR3aa: CASSVRDRVVAGELFF
v_gene: TRBV7-8; d_gene: .; abundance: .; j_gene: TRBJ1-2; CDR3nt: TGTGCCAGCAGCCCTGGGGGCGGGAGCCCTAACTATGGCTACACCTTC; CDR3aa: CASSPGGGSPNYGYTF
v_gene: TRBV11-1; d_gene: TRBD1; abundance: .; j_gene: TRBJ2-1; CDR3nt: TGTGCCAGCAGCTTCAGGACAGGACCACCGGAGCAGTTCTTC; CDR3aa: CASSFRTGPPEQFF
v_gene: TRBV13; d_gene: .; abundance: .; j_gene: TRBJ2-5; CDR3nt: TGTGCCAGCAGCCCCGCCGCAGGGTCCCTAAAGGAAGAGACCCAGTACTTC; CDR3aa: CASSPAAGSLKEETQYF
v_gene: TRBV29-1; d_gene: .; abundance: .; j_gene: TRBJ1-1; CDR3nt: TGCAGCGTTGTGGGTTCGGGAAGGACTGAAGCTTTCTTT; CDR3aa: CSVVGSGRTEAFF
v_gene: TRBV11-2; d_gene: .; abundance: once; j_gene: TRBJ1-6; CDR3nt: TGTGCCAGCAGCCACCCCGGGGTAAATTCACCCCTCCACTTT; CDR3aa: CASSHPGVNSPLHF
v_gene: TRBV6-1; d_gene: TRBD1; abundance: .; j_gene: TRBJ1-6; CDR3nt: TGTGCCAGCAGTGAGGGACAGGGGACCTATTCACCCCTCCACTTT; CDR3aa: CASSEGQGTYSPLHF
v_gene: TRBV2; d_gene: .; abundance: .; j_gene: TRBJ1-2; CDR3nt: TGTGCCAGCAGTGAGGCCAGCTATGGCTACACCTTC; CDR3aa: CASSEASYGYTF
v_gene: TRBV29-1; d_gene: .; abundance: .; j_gene: TRBJ1-5; CDR3nt: TGCAGCGTGAAGCCTCTCGACTCAACGCATAGCAATCAGCCCCAGCATTTT; CDR3aa: CSVKPLDSTHSNQPQHF
v_gene: TRBV5-6; d_gene: TRBD1; abundance: .; j_gene: TRBJ1-1; CDR3nt: TGTGCCAGCAGCTTAGGGACAGGGGGGAACACTGAAGCTTTCTTT; CDR3aa: CASSLGTGGNTEAFF